A single sample is the source of the 14 T cell receptor beta chains below, sequenced in a study of metastatic and nonmetastatic thyroid tumors. Patients underwent thyroid surgery, and none had received any treatment before it. With MiXCR, TCRdb called clones anew from the PCR reads. Of approximately 13,000 clones listed, around 25% are singletons. Sequencing was carried out using blood. The receptors derive from a male donor with papillary thyroid cancer or a benign thyroid nodule (not recorded which). Some clones in this sample may be carry-over from other donors' samples.

In this sample, this clone turned up many times. This chain joins TRBV13 and TRBJ2-7, with 13 bases lining up with TRBD2. With 3 bases clipped from V and 1 base from J, the junction kept 6 bases outside the gene matches. The CDR3 loop spans 17 amino acids. CDR1 and CDR2 (germline): PRHDT, FYEKMQ (reference sequence). CDR3 DNA sequence: TGTGCCAGCAGCTTTAGGACTAGCGGGAGTATGTCCTACGAGCAGTACTTC. Residues: CASSFRTSGSMSYEQYF. Variable domain in full (rest from reference TRBV13 and TRBJ2-7): AAGVIQSPRHLIKEKRETATLKCYPIPRHDTVYWYQQGPGQDPQFLISFYEKMQSDKGSIPDRFSAQQFSDYHSELNMSSLELGDSALYFCASSFRTSGSMSYEQYFGPGTRLTVT.

The chain employs TRBV7-2 and TRBJ1-2; tentative D call: TRBD1 (5 bases). Germline lookup yields CDR1 SGHTA and CDR2 FQGNSA. V was trimmed by 6 bases and J by 5 bases, leaving 13 bases between them. The CDR3 runs to 13 residues. This CDR3 reads CASRFRGTYGYTF. The CDR3 region has the DNA TGTGCCAGCAGGTTCCGGGGGACGTATGGCTACACCTTC.

The chain carries TRBV6-1 and TRBJ1-3; the D gene is possibly TRBD1 (5 bases). The CDR3 consists of 13 residues. V lost 6 bases and J 7 bases, leaving 13 bases between the germline ends. Germline lookup yields CDR1 MNHNS and CDR2 SASEGT. DNA for the CDR3: TGTGCCAGCAGGTCCGGGGCGGGCAACACCATATATTTT. Its protein is CASRSGAGNTIYF.

The rearrangement links TRBV6-4 to TRBJ2-3, with 8 positions matching TRBD2. Trimming took 3 bases from V and 1 from J; bases not matched to a gene: 0. The CDR3 spans 14 residues. From germline, CDR1 is MRHNA and CDR2 SNTAGT. Here the CDR3 DNA reads TGTGCCAGCAGTGAAGCGGGAGGCACAGATACGCAGTATTTT. It encodes CASSEAGGTDTQYF.

This clone rates as medium-sized. The gene calls are TRBV28 and TRBJ2-3, with 7 bases that match TRBD1. J lost 6 bases, V lost 4 bases, and 10 bases had no gene match. CDR3 length: 15 residues. Germline CDR1 MDHEN, CDR2 SYDVKM. The CDR3 DNA reads as TGTGCCAGCAGTTCCCGACAGGGTGGGACGGATACGCAGTATTTT. Amino acids: CASSSRQGGTDTQYF. Full variable domain (outside the CDR3, taken from reference TRBV28 and TRBJ2-3): DVKVTQSSRYLVKRTGEKVFLECVQDMDHENMFWYRQDPGLGLRLIYFSYDVKMKEKGDIPEGYSVSREKKERFSLILESASTNQTSMYLCASSSRQGGTDTQYFGPGTRLTVL.

This clone was seen a few times. The chain carries TRBV7-3 and TRBJ2-6, with a tentative D call TRBD1 (5 bases). The CDR3 runs 12 residues. V was trimmed by 4 bases and J by 16 bases, leaving 14 bases between them. Germline V gene sequence: CDR1 SGHTA, CDR2 FQGTGA. This CDR3 is CASSSPRAALTF. The DNA for the CDR3 is TGTGCCAGCAGCTCCCCCAGGGCGGCACTGACTTTC.

This clone was observed a few times. This sequence joins TRBV12-3 or TRBV12-4 and TRBJ2-7; a weak D match, TRBD2 (6 bases). The CDR3 runs 12 residues. The V and J ends lost 2 bases and 6 bases respectively, with 8 bases between them. CDR3 bases: TGTGCCAGCAGTTTACGGGAGTCCGAGCAGTACTTC. Translating it yields CASSLRESEQYF.

This clone is labeled as medium-sized (0.01 to 0.1%). This chain uses TRBV4-3 with TRBJ2-2; D is unresolved. CDR3 size: 13 residues. Germline V gene data show CDR1 as LGHNA and CDR2 as YSLEER. V shed 5 bases and J shed 3 bases, with 7 bases lying between them. The CDR3 protein is CASSAQYTGELFF. The DNA for the CDR3 is TGCGCCAGCAGCGCCCAGTACACCGGGGAGCTGTTTTTT.

As to this clone: This could be a read error, since a much larger clone is one nucleotide away. The J gene is TRBJ1-2, the V gene TRBV7-2; no clear D. V was shortened by 1 base and J by 9 bases, with 12 bases between the two germline ends. The germline V gene has CDR1 SGHTA and CDR2 FQGNSA. This CDR3 region has 13 residues. The CDR3 DNA is TGTGCCAGCAGCTTAGGGCCAGGCAATTGCTACACCTTC. It yields the protein CASSLGPGNCYTF.

This clone was detected a few times. The V gene is TRBV28, the J gene TRBJ1-1; no definite D call. The V and J ends lost 4 bases and 4 bases respectively, with 13 bases between them. Per the germline V gene, CDR1 is MDHEN and CDR2 is SYDVKM. The CDR3 extends over 14 amino acids. The CDR3 DNA is TGTGCCAGCAGTTCACCCGAAAGAGCCACTGAAGCTTTCTTT. Its translation is CASSSPERATEAFF.

The V gene is TRBV20-1, the J gene TRBJ2-7; D is ambiguous. Deletions cut 0 bases from V and 0 bases from J, with 6 bases between. Per germline, CDR1 DFQATT and CDR2 SNEGSKA (reference sequence). The length of the CDR3 is 13 residues. CDR3 nucleotide sequence: TGCAGTGCTAGAGATGTGAGCTCCTACGAGCAGTACTTC. This encodes CSARDVSSYEQYF.

This clone was picked up many times. J is TRBJ2-3 and V is TRBV20-1; D is undetermined. Between the trimmed V and J ends, which lost 0 bases and 0 bases, there was a span of 13 bases. Germline V lookup: CDR1 DFQATT, CDR2 SNEGSKA (reference sequence). The CDR3 is 16 residues long. The DNA for the CDR3 is TGCAGTGCTAGAGAAATAGAAGCGTCCAGCACAGATACGCAGTATTTT. Its translation: CSAREIEASSTDTQYF.

This clone was seen repeatedly, ten times or more. The chain joins TRBV4-2 to TRBJ1-5; a weak D match, TRBD1 (6 bases). The CDR3 is 15 amino acids. The ends were cut back, 0 bases at V and 7 bases at J, with 13 bases in the middle. The germline V gene encodes CDR1 LGHNA and CDR2 YNFKEQ. In DNA form, the CDR3 reads TGTGCCAGCAGCCAAGATCCAGGGGCAGGGCAGCCCCAGCATTTT. Protein: CASSQDPGAGQPQHF.

V and J are TRBV7-8 and TRBJ2-6; D unclear. The germline CDR1 and CDR2 sequences are SGHVS and FQNEAQ. This CDR3 has 17 residues. V was clipped by 0 bases and J by 4 bases, with 13 bases between them. CDR3 nucleotide sequence: TGTGCCAGCAGCTTAGCGCCCCCCCCAACCGGGGCCAACGTCCTGACTTTC. This encodes CASSLAPPPTGANVLTF.